This T cell receptor beta chain stems from a study of blood T cell repertoires in COVID-19. Method: immunoSEQ multiplex PCR; TCRdb's copy keeps in-frame clones and lacks some. The top ten hold approximately 3% of the sample, which has approximately 500,000 clones, 75% to 90% seen once. This CDR3 has 14 residues. The V gene's germline CDR1 is SGHRS and CDR2 YFSETQ. V gave up 0 bases and J gave up 1 base, with 5 bases separating them. The receptor comes from a human donor in a cohort sampled during active COVID-19. The chain joins TRBV5-1 to TRBJ2-1; D gene uncertain. The sequenced sample was peripheral blood. CDR3 nucleotides: TGCGCCAGCAGCTTGGCTATATCCTACAATGAGCAGTTCTTC. This sequence encodes CASSLAISYNEQFF.